The 27 T cell receptor beta chains reported below all come from one sample, sequenced in a study of monozygotic twins with inflammatory bowel disease. One entry per CDR3 protein, without DNA, is what TCRdb gives after re-calling the 5' RACE reads. The sample has 140,000 to 150,000 distinct CDR3 sequences. Sequenced sample: blood. Every receptor here comes from a human donor with ulcerative colitis or Crohn's disease, or a healthy co-twin of an affected twin (not recorded which).

CDR3 amino acids: CSAGQVAYGYTF. V usage is TRBV20-1 and J usage is TRBJ1-2; the D gene TCRdb calls, TRBD1, cannot be checked with no DNA. The CDR3 has 12 residues. Per germline, CDR1 DFQATT and CDR2 SNEGSKA (reference sequence).

The CDR3 sequence is CASSFYQETQYF. The gene calls are TRBV19 and TRBJ2-5. This CDR3 spans 12 amino acids. Germline V lookup: CDR1 LNHDA, CDR2 SQIVND (reference sequence). Looking up the rest from reference TRBV19 and TRBJ2-5 gives the full variable domain: DGGITQSPKYLFRKEGQNVTLSCEQNLNHDAMYWYRQDPGQGLRLIYYSQIVNDFQKGDIAEGYSVSREKKESFPLTVTSAQKNPTAFYLCASSFYQETQYFGPGTRLLVL.

The chain joins TRBV5-1 to TRBJ2-7. CDR3 length equals 13 residues. Germline CDR1 and CDR2: SGHRS and YFSETQ. CDR3 in amino acids: CASSPFVQREQYF.

The chain carries TRBV5-1 and TRBJ2-7; TCRdb calls TRBD2, which cannot be checked without DNA. The germline V gene encodes CDR1 SGHRS and CDR2 YFSETQ. The CDR3 sequence is 16 residues long. The CDR3 here is CASSFSSGRAVNEQYF.

The rearrangement joins TRBV3-1 to TRBJ2-7; TCRdb calls TRBD1, which cannot be checked without DNA. The CDR3 is made up of 16 amino acids. Per the germline V gene, CDR1 is LGHDT and CDR2 is YNNKEL (reference sequence). CDR3 protein: CASSQGPRGPSYEQYF.

The chain links TRBV29-1 to TRBJ2-3; TCRdb picks TRBD1, but there is no DNA to check that call. The length of the CDR3 is 15 residues. Germline lookup yields CDR1 SQVTM and CDR2 ANQGSEA. CDR3 residues: CSVNLPPGRTDTQYF.

CDR3 protein: CACTDFYGYTF. The rearrangement uses TRBV30 and TRBJ1-2. Germline CDR1 is GTSNPN and CDR2 is SVGIG (reference sequence). The CDR3 length is 11 residues.

The chain uses TRBV9 and TRBJ2-5. Per germline, CDR1 SGDLS and CDR2 YYNGEE. This CDR3 has 12 amino acids. The CDR3 protein is CASSVAGETQYF.

The chain links TRBV20-1 to TRBJ1-5. The V gene's germline CDR1 is DFQATT and CDR2 SNEGSKA (reference sequence). The CDR3 runs 15 residues. The CDR3 sequence: CSASLEGRGNQPQHF.

The chain has TRBV20-1 and TRBJ1-1; TCRdb reports TRBD1, a call that lacks DNA to check it against. Per the germline V gene, CDR1 is DFQATT and CDR2 is SNEGSKA (reference sequence). CDR3 length equals 15 residues. CDR3 in amino acids: CSARERQGLNTEAFF.

The chain couples TRBV19 to TRBJ2-7; with no DNA, the TCRdb D assignment of TRBD1 cannot be verified. The CDR3 runs 14 residues. The germline gives CDR1 LNHDA, CDR2 SQIVND (reference sequence). CDR3 loop: CASSIVPGTYEQYF.

The chain is built from TRBV5-1 and TRBJ2-1; the D gene TCRdb calls, TRBD2, cannot be checked with no DNA. There are 16 residues in the CDR3. Germline loops: CDR1 SGHRS, CDR2 YFSETQ. The CDR3 here is CASSLGTSGSVYEQFF.

The chain joins TRBV2 to TRBJ2-7; the TCRdb D gene call, TRBD1, has no DNA to confirm it. The CDR3 spans 15 residues. CDR1 is SNHLY and CDR2 is FYNNEI in the germline V gene. The CDR3 is CASSGGQGAWYEQYF.

The V and J genes are TRBV6-1 and TRBJ2-1. The CDR3 covers 15 residues. Germline V gives CDR1 MNHNS, CDR2 SASEGT. CDR3 amino acids: CASSEAVGTYNEQFF.

CDR3 sequence: CASSLEDGNQPQHF. The chain employs TRBV7-9 and TRBJ1-5. There are 14 residues in the CDR3. CDR1 and CDR2 (germline): SEHNR, FQNEAQ (reference sequence).

The V and J genes are TRBV5-1 and TRBJ1-5. The CDR3 is made up of 14 amino acids. Germline CDR1 and CDR2: SGHRS and YFSETQ. The CDR3: CASSLAGGNQPQHF.

CDR3 amino acids: CASRPTGWAEAFF. The chain carries TRBV28 and TRBJ1-1; TCRdb's D gene call, TRBD1, goes unchecked for lack of DNA. CDR1 MDHEN and CDR2 SYDVKM come from the germline V gene. CDR3 length: 13 amino acids.

The CDR3 is CASSEGGPINSPLHF. This sequence joins TRBV10-2 and TRBJ1-6. Germline CDR1 is WSHSY and CDR2 is SAAADI. The CDR3 spans 15 residues.

This chain connects TRBV7-2 to TRBJ2-1; TCRdb returns TRBD2, unconfirmable since there is no DNA. The CDR3 is 12 residues long. Germline CDR1 is SGHTA and CDR2 is FQGNSA. The CDR3: CASCWATNEQFF.

The rearrangement uses TRBV20-1 and TRBJ2-2; TCRdb picks TRBD1, but there is no DNA to check that call. Germline V gene data show CDR1 as DFQATT and CDR2 as SNEGSKA (reference sequence). The CDR3 contains 12 residues. The CDR3 loop reads CSARGGTGELFF.

This chain joins TRBV20-1 and TRBJ2-2; the D call of TRBD2 rests on TCRdb alone, since no DNA is present to check it. Germline CDR1 reads DFQATT; CDR2 reads SNEGSKA (reference sequence). CDR3 length equals 15 residues. CDR3 region: CSARGTSGRVGELFF.

The chain carries TRBV20-1 and TRBJ2-7; the D call from TCRdb, TRBD2, cannot be confirmed without DNA. Germline V gene data show CDR1 as DFQATT and CDR2 as SNEGSKA (reference sequence). The CDR3 loop spans 12 amino acids. CDR3 amino acids: CSALHGGQEQYF.

The chain joins TRBV5-4 to TRBJ2-5; the TCRdb call, TRBD2, lacks DNA for checking. This CDR3 comprises 16 residues. Germline lookup yields CDR1 SGHNT and CDR2 YYREEE (reference sequence). CDR3 region: CASSLATSGKQETQYF.

The V call is TRBV7-9, the J call TRBJ2-1; TCRdb's D call of TRBD1 is untestable without DNA. The germline V gene has CDR1 SEHNR and CDR2 FQNEAQ (reference sequence). This CDR3 has 15 residues. CDR3 in amino acids: CASNPRGEPYNEQFF.

The rearrangement uses TRBV7-8 and TRBJ2-1. This CDR3 spans 15 amino acids. Germline V gene lookup returns CDR1 SGHVS and CDR2 FQNEAQ. CDR3 loop: CASSTLQLGWYEQFF.

This chain joins TRBV4-1 and TRBJ1-5; TCRdb outputs TRBD1, but without DNA this stays unchecked. Per germline, CDR1 MGHRA and CDR2 YSYEKL. The CDR3 has 18 residues. CDR3 amino acids: CASSQDSGARKYNQPQHF.

The chain recombines TRBV12-3 or TRBV12-4 with TRBJ2-5. The CDR3 is 12 residues long. CDR3 region: CASRFRLETQYF.